This entry describes one TCR beta chain. As yet, its antigen is unknown. This entry is derived from a study of shared clonotypes between healthy human individuals. This CDR3 contains 16 residues. V shed 0 bases and J 5 bases; nucleotides not matched to a gene: 8. Per the germline V gene, CDR1 is MGHRA and CDR2 is YSYEKL. Findings and limits, study-wide: Sampling was confined to blood; repertoires within tissues likely differ. Sharing across four donors was highest in naive CD4 (roughly 5%) and lowest in memory CD8 (approximately 0.4%).

Repertoires were generated with immunoSEQ multiplex PCR, while TCRdb's copy carries only in-frame clones and drops some. Of around 2.5 million clones in the sample, under 95% were seen once. This chain uses TRBV4-1 with TRBJ2-5; 8 bases fit TRBD1. The sequencing sample was made of naive CD4+ T cells from PBMCs. The sample's subset: CD45RA+ positively selected. This sequence originates from a man between 18 and 35 years old in good health. Some clones in this sample may be carry-over from other donors' samples. CDR3 region: CASSQDPRTGTETQYF. The CDR3 region has the DNA TGCGCCAGCAGCCAAGATCCCCGGACAGGGACCGAGACCCAGTACTTC.